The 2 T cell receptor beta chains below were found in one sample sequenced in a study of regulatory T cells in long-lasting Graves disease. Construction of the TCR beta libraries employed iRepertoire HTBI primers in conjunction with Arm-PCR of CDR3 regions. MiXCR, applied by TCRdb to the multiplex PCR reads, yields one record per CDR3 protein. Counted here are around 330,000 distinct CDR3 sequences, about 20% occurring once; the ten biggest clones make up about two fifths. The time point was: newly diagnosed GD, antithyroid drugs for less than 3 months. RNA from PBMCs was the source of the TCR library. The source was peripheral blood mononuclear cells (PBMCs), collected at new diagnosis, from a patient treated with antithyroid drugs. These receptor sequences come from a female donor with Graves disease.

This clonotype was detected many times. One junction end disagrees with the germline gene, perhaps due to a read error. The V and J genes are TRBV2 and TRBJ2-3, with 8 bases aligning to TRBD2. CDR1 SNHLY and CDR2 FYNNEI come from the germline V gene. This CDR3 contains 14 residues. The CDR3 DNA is TGTGCCAGCAGTAAAGCGGGAGTCAGGGATACGCAGTATTTT. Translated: CASSKAGVRDTQYF.

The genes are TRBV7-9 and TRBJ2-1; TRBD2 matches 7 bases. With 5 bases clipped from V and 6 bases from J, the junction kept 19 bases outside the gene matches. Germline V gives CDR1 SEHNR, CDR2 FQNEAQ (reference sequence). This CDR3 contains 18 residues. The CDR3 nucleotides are TGTGCCAGCAGCGACCCTGCGGAAGCCGGGACTACAATCAATGAGCAGTTCTTC. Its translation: CASSDPAEAGTTINEQFF.